This passage covers 5 T cell receptor beta chains from one sample sequenced in a study of blood T cell repertoires in COVID-19. Some clones are missing from TCRdb's copy, which holds only in-frame ones; the method was immunoSEQ multiplex PCR. This repertoire shows approximately 300,000 clones, around nine tenths found once; its top ten account for approximately 10%. The sample comprised peripheral blood. All receptors derive from a young woman with COVID-19, enrolled during active disease.

The chain has TRBV10-3 and TRBJ1-4; tentatively, D is TRBD1 (5 bases). Germline loops: CDR1 ENHRY, CDR2 SYGVKD. V lost 0 bases to trimming and J lost 0 bases, with 14 bases between them. There are 18 residues in the CDR3. The CDR3 nucleotides are TGTGCCATCAGTGAGTCGTCCGGAGGGGTTGCAACTAATGAAAAACTGTTTTTT. This codes for CAISESSGGVATNEKLFF.

The chain joins TRBV28 to TRBJ1-1; no firm D call. The germline CDR1 and CDR2 sequences are MDHEN and SYDVKM. The CDR3 has 14 amino acids. Trimming stripped 3 bases from V and 0 bases from J, with 8 bases between. The CDR3 spells CASSLVQVNTEAFF. The CDR3 DNA sequence: TGTGCCAGCAGTTTGGTGCAGGTGAACACTGAAGCTTTCTTT.

The chain uses TRBV5-1 and TRBJ2-3; TRBD1 matches 8 bases. Germline CDR1 is SGHRS and CDR2 is YFSETQ. V lost 4 bases, J lost 13 bases, and 8 bases stayed unmatched. The CDR3 sequence is 12 residues long. The chain's CDR3 is CASSIDQGAKYF. The CDR3 region has the DNA TGCGCCAGCAGCATTGACCAGGGGGCGAAGTATTTT.

The chain employs TRBV2 and TRBJ2-1; 9 bases are a match to TRBD2. The CDR3 loop spans 14 amino acids. Germline CDR1 is SNHLY and CDR2 is FYNNEI. Trimming removed 6 bases from V and 5 bases from J; junction bases left unmatched: 5. The CDR3 sequence: CASRAPSGNNEQFF. The CDR3 DNA reads TGTGCCAGCAGAGCCCCTAGCGGGAACAATGAGCAGTTCTTC.

This rearrangement joins TRBV29-1 to TRBJ2-7; D is unclear. The CDR3 is made up of 11 amino acids. Germline V gives CDR1 SQVTM, CDR2 ANQGSEA. Trimming left V 0 bases short and J 4 bases short, with 4 bases between. The CDR3 region is CSVEDRYEQYF. CDR3 nucleotide sequence: TGCAGCGTTGAAGATCGTTACGAGCAGTACTTC.